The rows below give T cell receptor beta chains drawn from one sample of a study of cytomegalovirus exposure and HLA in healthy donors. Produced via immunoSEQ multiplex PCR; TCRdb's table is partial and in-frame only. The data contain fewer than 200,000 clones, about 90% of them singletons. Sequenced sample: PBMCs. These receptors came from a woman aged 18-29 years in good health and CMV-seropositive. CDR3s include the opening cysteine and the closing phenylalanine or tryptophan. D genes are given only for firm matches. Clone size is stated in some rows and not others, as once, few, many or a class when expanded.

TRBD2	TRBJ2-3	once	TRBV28	CASSLSGLAAFRDTQYF	TGTGCCAGCAGTTTATCGGGACTAGCTGCGTTCAGAGATACGCAGTATTTT
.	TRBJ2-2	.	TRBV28	CASSFPGELFF	TGTGCCAGCAGTTTTCCGGGGGAGCTGTTTTTT
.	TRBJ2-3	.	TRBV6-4	CASSTGSTDTQYF	TGTGCCAGCAGTACCGGGTCCACAGATACGCAGTATTTT
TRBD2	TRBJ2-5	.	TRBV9	CASSVAAGGPETQYF	TGTGCCAGCAGCGTAGCAGCGGGAGGGCCGGAGACCCAGTACTTC
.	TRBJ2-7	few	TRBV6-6	CASSYSTSYEQYF	TGTGCCAGCAGTTACTCGACAAGCTACGAGCAGTACTTC
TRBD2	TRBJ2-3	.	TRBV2	CASSVLAGITDTQYF	TGTGCCAGCAGTGTGCTAGCGGGTATCACAGATACGCAGTATTTT
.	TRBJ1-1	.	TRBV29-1	CSVRESGQRTEAFF	TGCAGCGTTCGCGAGTCCGGTCAGCGGACTGAAGCTTTCTTT
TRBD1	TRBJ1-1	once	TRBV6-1	CASSEVWRQGAENTEAFF	TGTGCCAGCAGTGAAGTATGGCGGCAGGGGGCAGAGAACACTGAAGCTTTCTTT
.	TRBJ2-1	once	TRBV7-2	CASSTTDSSTEQFF	TGTGCCAGCAGCACCACGGACAGTTCTACTGAGCAGTTCTTC
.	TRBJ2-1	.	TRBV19	CASSIRIGGQFF	TGTGCCAGTAGTATAAGGATCGGGGGGCAGTTCTTC
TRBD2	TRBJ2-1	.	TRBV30	CAWSTWTSGTHWVQFF	TGTGCCTGGAGTACATGGACTAGCGGGACCCACTGGGTGCAGTTCTTC
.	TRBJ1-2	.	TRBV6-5	CASSYFGGNYGYTF	TGTGCCAGCAGTTACTTCGGGGGTAACTATGGCTACACCTTC
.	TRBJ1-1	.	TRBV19	CASSSGGRFAEAFF	TGTGCCAGTAGTTCCGGAGGGAGGTTTGCTGAAGCTTTCTTT
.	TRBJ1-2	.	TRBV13	CASSASDRGGYTF	TGTGCCAGCAGCGCATCCGACAGAGGTGGCTACACCTTC
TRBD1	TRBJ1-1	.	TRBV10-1	CASSFTGATEAFF	TGCGCCAGCAGTTTCACAGGGGCCACTGAAGCTTTCTTT
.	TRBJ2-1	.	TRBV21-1	CASSKGRYRDRGSYNEQFF	TGTGCCAGCAGCAAAGGACGGTATCGGGACAGGGGTTCCTACAATGAGCAGTTCTTC
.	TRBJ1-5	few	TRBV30	CAWSVAYQPQHF	TGTGCCTGGAGTGTTGCGTATCAGCCCCAGCATTTT
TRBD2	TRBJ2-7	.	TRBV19	CASSIGSLAAYEQYF	TGTGCCAGTAGTATTGGGTCACTAGCGGCCTACGAGCAGTACTTC
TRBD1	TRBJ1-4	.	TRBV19	CASTPSTGGRKKLFF	TGTGCCAGTACCCCTTCGACAGGGGGCAGGAAAAAACTGTTTTTT
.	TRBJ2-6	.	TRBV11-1	CASSSLLGANVLTF	TGTGCCAGCAGCTCCCTACTGGGGGCCAACGTCCTGACTTTC
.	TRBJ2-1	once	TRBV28	CASTLTGLNEQFF	TGTGCCAGCACCCTTACGGGTTTAAATGAGCAGTTCTTC
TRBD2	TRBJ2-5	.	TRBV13	CASSPPRQAGASETQYF	TGTGCCAGCAGCCCCCCCCGGCAAGCGGGAGCGTCAGAGACCCAGTACTTC
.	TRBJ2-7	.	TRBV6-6	CASSSPDTTTYEQYF	TGTGCCAGCAGTTCCCCGGACACTACAACCTACGAGCAGTACTTC
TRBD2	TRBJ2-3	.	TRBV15	CATSTGPSGHPYTQYF	TGTGCCACCAGCACCGGGCCTAGCGGGCATCCGTATACGCAGTATTTT
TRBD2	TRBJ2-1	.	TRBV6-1	CASSEWVGGSNEQFF	TGTGCCAGCAGTGAATGGGTGGGAGGGTCCAATGAGCAGTTCTTC
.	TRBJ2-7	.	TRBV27	CASSRGPAPYEQYF	TGTGCCAGCAGTCGAGGGCCGGCACCCTACGAGCAGTACTTC
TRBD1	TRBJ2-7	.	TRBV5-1	CASSSFDRGFNEQYF	TGCGCCAGCAGCTCTTTCGACAGGGGGTTTAACGAGCAGTACTTC
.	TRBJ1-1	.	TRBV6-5	CASSLNRGVTTEAFF	TGTGCCAGCAGCCTTAATCGGGGTGTAACGACTGAAGCTTTCTTT
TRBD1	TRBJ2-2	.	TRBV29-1	CSVEDPLTGRDTGELFF	TGCAGCGTTGAAGATCCGTTGACAGGGCGGGACACCGGGGAGCTGTTTTTT
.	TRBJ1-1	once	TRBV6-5	CASYRWNTEAFF	TGTGCCAGCTATAGATGGAACACTGAAGCTTTCTTT
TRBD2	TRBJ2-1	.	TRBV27	CASSSRGNYNEQFF	TGTGCCAGCAGTTCGCGGGGGAACTACAATGAGCAGTTCTTC
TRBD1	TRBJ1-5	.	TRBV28	CASSLLDRVQPQHF	TGTGCCAGCAGTTTATTGGACAGGGTTCAGCCCCAGCATTTT
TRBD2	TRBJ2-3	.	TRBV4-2	CASSHQLGTSGSTDTQYF	TGTGCCAGCAGCCATCAACTGGGGACTAGCGGGAGCACAGATACGCAGTATTTT
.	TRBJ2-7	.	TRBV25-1	CANRREEFYEQYF	TGTGCCAATCGGAGGGAGGAGTTCTACGAGCAGTACTTC
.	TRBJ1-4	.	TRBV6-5	CASSYRGYEKLFF	TGTGCCAGCAGTTACAGGGGGTATGAAAAACTGTTTTTT
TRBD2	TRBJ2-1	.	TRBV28	CAGKGLADYNEQFF	TGTGCAGGTAAGGGACTAGCGGATTACAATGAGCAGTTCTTC
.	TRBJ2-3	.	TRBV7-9	CASSRLTDELSDTQYF	TGTGCCAGCAGCAGACTTACCGATGAGTTATCAGATACGCAGTATTTT
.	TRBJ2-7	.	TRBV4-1	CASRGVAGIRSYEQYF	TGCGCCAGTCGAGGGGTTGCGGGAATTCGCTCCTACGAGCAGTACTTC
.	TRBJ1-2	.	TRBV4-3	CASSQGYRESYGYTF	TGCGCCAGCAGCCAAGGCTACAGGGAGAGCTATGGCTACACCTTC
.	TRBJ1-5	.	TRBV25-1	CASRRGGGPQHF	TGTGCCAGCAGGCGGGGGGGAGGGCCCCAGCATTTT
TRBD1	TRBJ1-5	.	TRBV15	CATSNAGQGGNQPQHF	TGTGCCACCAGCAACGCTGGACAGGGCGGCAATCAGCCCCAGCATTTT
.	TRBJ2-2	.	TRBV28	CASFGSLTGELFF	TGTGCCAGTTTCGGTAGCTTGACCGGGGAGCTGTTTTTT
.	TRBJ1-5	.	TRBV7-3	CASSFGNRVDQPQHF	TGTGCCAGCAGCTTCGGTAACAGGGTGGATCAGCCCCAGCATTTT
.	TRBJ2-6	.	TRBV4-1	CASSQDPLPGTGANVLTF	TGCGCCAGCAGCCAAGATCCCCTACCAGGGACTGGGGCCAACGTCCTGACTTTC
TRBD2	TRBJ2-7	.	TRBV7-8	CASSLAETSGNEQYF	TGTGCCAGCAGCTTAGCGGAGACTAGCGGGAACGAGCAGTACTTC
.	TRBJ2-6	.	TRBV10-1	CAAGGETAGANVLTF	TGCGCCGCCGGAGGGGAAACTGCTGGGGCCAACGTCCTGACTTTC
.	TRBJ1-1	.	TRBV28	CASSPGHLGGTEAFF	TGTGCCAGCAGTCCGGGACACTTAGGCGGCACTGAAGCTTTCTTT
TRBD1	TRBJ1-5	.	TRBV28	CASSPPPHRGTQPQHF	TGTGCCAGCAGCCCCCCTCCACACAGGGGCACTCAGCCCCAGCATTTT
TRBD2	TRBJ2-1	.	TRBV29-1	CSVEAGLANNEQFF	TGCAGCGTTGAGGCGGGACTAGCGAATAATGAGCAGTTCTTC
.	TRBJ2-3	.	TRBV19	CASSIAAGFTDTQYF	TGTGCCAGTAGTATAGCGGCAGGTTTCACAGATACGCAGTATTTT
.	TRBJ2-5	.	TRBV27	CASSLTRSSETQYF	TGTGCCAGCAGTTTGACCCGGAGTTCAGAGACCCAGTACTTC
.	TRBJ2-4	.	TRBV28	CASMRSAKNIQYF	TGTGCCAGCATGAGGAGTGCCAAAAACATTCAGTACTTC
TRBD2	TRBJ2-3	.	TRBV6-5	CASSYSVSGTATTQYF	TGTGCCAGCAGTTACTCGGTTAGCGGGACGGCAACCACGCAGTATTTT